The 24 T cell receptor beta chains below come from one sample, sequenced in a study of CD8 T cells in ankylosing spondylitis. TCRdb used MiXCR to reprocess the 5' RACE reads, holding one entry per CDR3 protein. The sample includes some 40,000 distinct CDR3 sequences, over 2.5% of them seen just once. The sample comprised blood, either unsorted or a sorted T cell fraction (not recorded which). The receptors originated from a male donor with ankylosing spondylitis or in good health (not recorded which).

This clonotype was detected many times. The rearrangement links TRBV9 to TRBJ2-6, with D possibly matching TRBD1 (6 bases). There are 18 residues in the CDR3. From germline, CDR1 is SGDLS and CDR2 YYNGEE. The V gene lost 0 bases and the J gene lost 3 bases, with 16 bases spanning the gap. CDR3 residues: CASSVDRDRSIGANVLTF. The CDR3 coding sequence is TGTGCCAGCAGCGTAGACCGAGACAGGTCCATTGGGGCCAACGTCCTGACTTTC.

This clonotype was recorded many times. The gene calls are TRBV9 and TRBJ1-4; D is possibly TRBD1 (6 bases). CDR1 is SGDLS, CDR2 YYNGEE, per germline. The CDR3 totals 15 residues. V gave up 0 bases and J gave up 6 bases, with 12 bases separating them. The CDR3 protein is CASSVAQGLDEKLFF. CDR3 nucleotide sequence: TGTGCCAGCAGCGTAGCCCAGGGGTTGGATGAAAAACTGTTTTTT.

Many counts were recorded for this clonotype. The CDR3: CASSVGGAANTGELFF. The CDR3 DNA reads as TGTGCCAGCAGCGTAGGGGGGGCTGCTAACACCGGGGAGCTGTTTTTT. V is TRBV9 and J is TRBJ2-2; TRBD1 or TRBD2 may be the D gene (6 bases each). V lost 0 bases and J 2 bases, leaving 11 bases between the germline ends. CDR3 size: 16 residues. Germline V gene data show CDR1 as SGDLS and CDR2 as YYNGEE.

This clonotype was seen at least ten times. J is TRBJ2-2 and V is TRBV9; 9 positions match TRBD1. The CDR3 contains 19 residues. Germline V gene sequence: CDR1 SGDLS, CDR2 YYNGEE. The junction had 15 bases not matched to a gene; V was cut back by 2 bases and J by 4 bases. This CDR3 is CASSVPGQGTSGATGELFF. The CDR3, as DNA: TGTGCCAGCAGCGTGCCAGGACAGGGGACCTCCGGGGCCACCGGGGAGCTGTTTTTT.

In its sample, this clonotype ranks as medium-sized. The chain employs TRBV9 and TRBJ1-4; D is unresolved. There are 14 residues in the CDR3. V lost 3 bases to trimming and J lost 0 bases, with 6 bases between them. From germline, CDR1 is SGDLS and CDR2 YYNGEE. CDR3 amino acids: CASSESPTNEKLFF. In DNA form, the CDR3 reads TGTGCCAGCAGCGAGAGCCCAACTAATGAAAAACTGTTTTTT.

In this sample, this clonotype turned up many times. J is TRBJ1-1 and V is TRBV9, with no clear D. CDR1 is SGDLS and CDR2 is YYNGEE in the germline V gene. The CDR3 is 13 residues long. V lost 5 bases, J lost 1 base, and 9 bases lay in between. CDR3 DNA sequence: TGTGCCAGCAGTAACAGCCCGAACACTGAAGCTTTCTTT. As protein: CASSNSPNTEAFF.

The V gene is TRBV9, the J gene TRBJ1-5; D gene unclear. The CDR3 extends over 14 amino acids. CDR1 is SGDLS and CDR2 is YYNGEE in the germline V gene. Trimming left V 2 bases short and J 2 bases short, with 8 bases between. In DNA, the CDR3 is TGTGCCAGCAGCGTCGGGGTGGGCAATCAGCCCCAGCATTTT. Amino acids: CASSVGVGNQPQHF.

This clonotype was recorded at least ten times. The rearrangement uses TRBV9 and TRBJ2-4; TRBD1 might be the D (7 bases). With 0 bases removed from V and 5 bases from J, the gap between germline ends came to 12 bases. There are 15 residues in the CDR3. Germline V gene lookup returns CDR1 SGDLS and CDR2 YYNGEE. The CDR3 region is CASSVAGDRENIQYF. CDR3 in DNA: TGTGCCAGCAGCGTAGCGGGGGACAGAGAAAACATTCAGTACTTC. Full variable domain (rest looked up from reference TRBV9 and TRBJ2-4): DSGVTQTPKHLITATGQRVTLRCSPRSGDLSVYWYQQSLDQGLQFLIQYYNGEERAKGNILERFSAQQFPDLHSELNLSSLELGDSALYFCASSVAGDRENIQYFGAGTRLSVL.

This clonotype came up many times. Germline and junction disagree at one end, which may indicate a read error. CDR3 nucleotides: TGTGCCAGTAGCGTAACGAGGGGGGTAGATACGCAGTATTTT. It translates to CASSVTRGVDTQYF. This chain joins TRBV9 and TRBJ2-3; D is possibly TRBD1 or TRBD2 (6 bases each). CDR1 is SGDLS, CDR2 YYNGEE, per germline. There are 14 residues in the CDR3.

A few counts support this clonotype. The CDR3 sequence: CASSVGTISYNEQFF. DNA for the CDR3: TGTGCCAGCAGCGTAGGAACTATCTCCTACAATGAGCAGTTCTTC. The chain employs TRBV9 and TRBJ2-1; D is uncertain. Germline assignment: CDR1 SGDLS and CDR2 YYNGEE. V lost 0 bases and J 0 bases, leaving 7 bases between the germline ends. CDR3 length: 15 residues.

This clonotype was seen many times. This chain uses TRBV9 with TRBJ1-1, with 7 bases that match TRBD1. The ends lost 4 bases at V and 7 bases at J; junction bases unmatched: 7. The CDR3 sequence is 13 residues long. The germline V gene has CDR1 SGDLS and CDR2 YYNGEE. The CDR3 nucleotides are TGTGCCAGCAGCCGGGACAGCCATTTTGAAGCTTTCTTT. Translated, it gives CASSRDSHFEAFF.

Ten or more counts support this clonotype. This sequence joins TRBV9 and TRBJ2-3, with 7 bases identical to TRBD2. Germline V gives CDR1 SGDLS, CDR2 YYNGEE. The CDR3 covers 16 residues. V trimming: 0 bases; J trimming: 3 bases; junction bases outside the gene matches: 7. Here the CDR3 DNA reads TGTGCCAGCAGCGTAGTGGCGGGAGTTGGAACAGATACGCAGTATTTT. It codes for CASSVVAGVGTDTQYF.

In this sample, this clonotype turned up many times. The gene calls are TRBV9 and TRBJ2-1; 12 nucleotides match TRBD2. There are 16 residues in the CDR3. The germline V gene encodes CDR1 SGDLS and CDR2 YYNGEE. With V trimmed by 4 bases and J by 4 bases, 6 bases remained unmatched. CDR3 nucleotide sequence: TGTGCCAGCAGCTCTAGCGGGAGGGCCTCATACAATGAGCAGTTCTTC. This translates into CASSSSGRASYNEQFF. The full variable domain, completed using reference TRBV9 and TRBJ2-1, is DSGVTQTPKHLITATGQRVTLRCSPRSGDLSVYWYQQSLDQGLQFLIQYYNGEERAKGNILERFSAQQFPDLHSELNLSSLELGDSALYFCASSSSGRASYNEQFFGPGTRLTVL.

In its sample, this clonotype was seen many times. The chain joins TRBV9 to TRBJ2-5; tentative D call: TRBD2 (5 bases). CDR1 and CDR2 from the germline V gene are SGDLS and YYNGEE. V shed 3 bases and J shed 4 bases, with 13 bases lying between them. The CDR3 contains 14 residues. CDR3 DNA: TGTGCCAGCAGCGGATGGACTGAGGGAGAGACCCAGTACTTC. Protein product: CASSGWTEGETQYF.

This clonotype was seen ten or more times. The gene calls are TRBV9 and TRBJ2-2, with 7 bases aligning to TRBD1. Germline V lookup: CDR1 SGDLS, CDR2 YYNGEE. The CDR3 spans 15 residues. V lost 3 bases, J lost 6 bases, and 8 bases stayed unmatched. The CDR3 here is CASSARQGWAGELFF. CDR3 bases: TGTGCCAGCAGCGCCCGACAGGGCTGGGCCGGGGAGCTGTTTTTT.

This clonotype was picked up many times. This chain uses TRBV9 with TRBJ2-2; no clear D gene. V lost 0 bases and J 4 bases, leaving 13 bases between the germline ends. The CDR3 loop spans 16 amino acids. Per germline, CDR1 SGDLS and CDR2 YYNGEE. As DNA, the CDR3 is TGTGCCAGCAGCGTAGAGAATGCCCTTGTCACCGGGGAGCTGTTTTTT. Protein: CASSVENALVTGELFF.

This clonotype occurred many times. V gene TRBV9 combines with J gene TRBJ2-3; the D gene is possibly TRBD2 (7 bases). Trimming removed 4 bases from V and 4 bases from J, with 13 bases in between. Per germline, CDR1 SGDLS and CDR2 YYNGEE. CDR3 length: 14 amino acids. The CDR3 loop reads CASSLGAGADTQYF. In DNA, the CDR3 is TGTGCCAGCAGCCTGGGGGCGGGGGCAGATACGCAGTATTTT. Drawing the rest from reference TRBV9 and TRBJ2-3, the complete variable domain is DSGVTQTPKHLITATGQRVTLRCSPRSGDLSVYWYQQSLDQGLQFLIQYYNGEERAKGNILERFSAQQFPDLHSELNLSSLELGDSALYFCASSLGAGADTQYFGPGTRLTVL.

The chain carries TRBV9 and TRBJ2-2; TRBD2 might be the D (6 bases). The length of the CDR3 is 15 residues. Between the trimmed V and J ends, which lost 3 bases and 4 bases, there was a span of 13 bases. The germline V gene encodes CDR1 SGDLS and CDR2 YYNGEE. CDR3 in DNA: TGTGCCAGCAGCGGACTAGTCGAGTCCACCGGGGAGCTGTTTTTT. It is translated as CASSGLVESTGELFF.

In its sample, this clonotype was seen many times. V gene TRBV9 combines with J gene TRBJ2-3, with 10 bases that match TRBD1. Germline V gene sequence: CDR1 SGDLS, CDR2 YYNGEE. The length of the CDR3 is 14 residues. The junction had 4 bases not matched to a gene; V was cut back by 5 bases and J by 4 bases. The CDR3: CASSLTGGPDTQYF. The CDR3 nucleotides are TGTGCCAGCAGTTTGACAGGGGGCCCAGATACGCAGTATTTT. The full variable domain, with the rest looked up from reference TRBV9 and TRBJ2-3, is DSGVTQTPKHLITATGQRVTLRCSPRSGDLSVYWYQQSLDQGLQFLIQYYNGEERAKGNILERFSAQQFPDLHSELNLSSLELGDSALYFCASSLTGGPDTQYFGPGTRLTVL.

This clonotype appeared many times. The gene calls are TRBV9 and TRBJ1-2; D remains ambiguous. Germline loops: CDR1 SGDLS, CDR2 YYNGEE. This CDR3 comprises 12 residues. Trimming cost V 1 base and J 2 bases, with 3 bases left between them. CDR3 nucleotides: TGTGCCAGCAGCGTATCCAACTATGGCTACACCTTC. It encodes CASSVSNYGYTF.

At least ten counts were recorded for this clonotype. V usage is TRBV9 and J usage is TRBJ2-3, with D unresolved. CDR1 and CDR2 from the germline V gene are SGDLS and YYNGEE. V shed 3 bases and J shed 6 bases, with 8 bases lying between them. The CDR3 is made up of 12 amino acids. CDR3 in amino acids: CASSEGYDTQYF. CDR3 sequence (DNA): TGTGCCAGCAGCGAAGGGTATGATACGCAGTATTTT.

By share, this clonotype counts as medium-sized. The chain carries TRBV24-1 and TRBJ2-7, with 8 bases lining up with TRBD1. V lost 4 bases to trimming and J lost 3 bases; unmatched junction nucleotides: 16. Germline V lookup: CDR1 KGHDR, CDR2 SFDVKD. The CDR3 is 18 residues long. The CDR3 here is CATSERGQAGRGFYEQYV. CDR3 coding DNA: TGTGCCACCAGTGAGAGGGGACAGGCTGGGCGAGGGTTCTACGAGCAGTACGTC.

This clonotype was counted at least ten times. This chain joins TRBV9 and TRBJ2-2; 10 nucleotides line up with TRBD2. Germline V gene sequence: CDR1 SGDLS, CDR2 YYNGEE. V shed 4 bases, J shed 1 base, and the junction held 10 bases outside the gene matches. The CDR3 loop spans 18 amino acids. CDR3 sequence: CASSQGIAGGLNTGELFF. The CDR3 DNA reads TGTGCCAGCAGCCAGGGGATAGCGGGGGGACTGAACACCGGGGAGCTGTTTTTT. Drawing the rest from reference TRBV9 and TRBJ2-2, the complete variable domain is DSGVTQTPKHLITATGQRVTLRCSPRSGDLSVYWYQQSLDQGLQFLIQYYNGEERAKGNILERFSAQQFPDLHSELNLSSLELGDSALYFCASSQGIAGGLNTGELFFGEGSRLTVL.

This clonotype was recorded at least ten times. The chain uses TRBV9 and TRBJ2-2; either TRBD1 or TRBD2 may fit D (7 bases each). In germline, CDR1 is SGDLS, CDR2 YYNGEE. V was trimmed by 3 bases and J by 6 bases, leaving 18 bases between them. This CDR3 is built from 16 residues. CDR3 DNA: TGTGCCAGCAGCGCCGGGACAGCGGGGCTTTCCGGGGAGCTGTTTTTT. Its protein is CASSAGTAGLSGELFF.